A selection of T cell receptor beta chains follows, all from one sample in a study of T cells in Graves' hyperthyroidism and ophthalmopathy. TCRdb reprocessed the multiplex PCR reads via MiXCR and lists one record per CDR3 protein. The top ten hold roughly 50% of the sample, which has some 180,000 distinct CDR3 sequences, about a sixth seen once. The specimen sequenced was blood. The source of these receptors is a woman between 50 and 59 years old with Graves' hyperthyroidism. CDR3s include the opening cysteine and the closing phenylalanine or tryptophan. The D gene is left open where the match is weak. Clone size, where shown, is once, few, many, or a class for clones that have expanded.

J,D,V,size,DNA,CDR3
TRBJ1-3,.,TRBV3-1,.,TGTGCCAGCAGCCAAGATTATGGTGCCAGGCAAACCTCTGGAAACACCATATATTTT,CASSQDYGARQTSGNTIYF
TRBJ2-5,.,TRBV7-2,few,TGTGCCAGCAGCTCTGTACGCGGCGGACAAGAGACCCAGTACTTC,CASSSVRGGQETQYF
TRBJ2-1,TRBD2,TRBV12-5,.,TGTGCTAGTGGTTTGGTACAGGGGAGCGGGAGGAGTCCCTACAATGAGCAGTTCTTC,CASGLVQGSGRSPYNEQFF
TRBJ2-6,.,TRBV19,.,TGTGCCAGTAGTATGAGGGTTGGGGCCAACGTCCTGACTTTC,CASSMRVGANVLTF
TRBJ2-3,TRBD2,TRBV11-2,many,TGTGCCAGCAGCCTAACGGGACTAGCGGGAGGGGCAGATACGCAGTATTTT,CASSLTGLAGGADTQYF
TRBJ1-1,TRBD1,TRBV30,many,TGTGCCTGGAGTAGGTGGGGACAGTACACTGAAGCTTTCTTT,CAWSRWGQYTEAFF
TRBJ2-3,.,TRBV12-3/TRBV12-4,few,TGTGCCAGCAGTAGATACCCAGATACGCAGTATTTT,CASSRYPDTQYF
TRBJ2-1,.,TRBV6-6,many,TGTGCCAGCAGTTACTCGAGGTCGAACGACGCCTACAATGAGCAGTTCTTC,CASSYSRSNDAYNEQFF
TRBJ2-7,TRBD2,TRBV30,many,TGTGCCTGGAGGGCTAGCGGTACCTACGAGCAGTACTTC,CAWRASGTYEQYF
TRBJ1-2,.,TRBV5-1,.,TGCGCCAGCAGAGATACTAACTATGGCTACACCTTC,CASRDTNYGYTF
TRBJ2-3,TRBD1,TRBV25-1,.,TGTGCCCGATCGACGACAGGGGCATTACCAGATACGCAGTATTTT,CARSTTGALPDTQYF
TRBJ2-1,.,TRBV18,few,TGTGCCAGCTCACCCCTCGGACAAGCAGCGAGCTCCTACAATGAGCAGTTCTTC,CASSPLGQAASSYNEQFF
TRBJ1-5,.,TRBV6-1,many,TGTGCCAGTTCTCTCGCGGCGAGTACGAGCAATCAGCCCCAGCATTTT,CASSLAASTSNQPQHF
TRBJ2-1,TRBD2,TRBV11-2,many,TGTGCCAGCAGCTTTGGTGAATTAGCGGGAGAGTACAATGAGCAGTTCTTC,CASSFGELAGEYNEQFF
TRBJ1-2,TRBD1,TRBV12-3/TRBV12-4,many,TGTGCCATAGACCGGGACAGGGGCTATGGCTACACCTTC,CAIDRDRGYGYTF
TRBJ2-5,.,TRBV11-2,many,TGTGCCAGCAGCTCTTCAGCGGAGACCCAGTACTTC,CASSSSAETQYF
TRBJ2-3,.,TRBV4-2,few,TGTGCCAGCAGCCAAAATGGGGGAGTCCCCACAGATACGCAGTATTTT,CASSQNGGVPTDTQYF
TRBJ2-7,.,TRBV11-2,.,TGTGCCAGCAGCCGTTCCTATTGGGACGAGCAGTACTTC,CASSRSYWDEQYF
TRBJ2-7,.,TRBV24-1,.,TGTGCCACCAGTGATTCAGGGAACTACGAGCAGTACTTC,CATSDSGNYEQYF
TRBJ2-7,TRBD2,TRBV19,.,TGTGCCAGTAGTCCGGTCCGGACTAGCGGGCCCAGCTCCTACGAGCAGTACTTC,CASSPVRTSGPSSYEQYF
TRBJ1-4,TRBD1,TRBV12-3/TRBV12-4,few,TGTGCCAGCAGTCAGGGACAGGGAACTAATGAAAAACTGTTTTTT,CASSQGQGTNEKLFF
TRBJ2-1,TRBD2,TRBV7-9,many,TGTGCCAGCAGCTCGCCTCCCGGGACTATCCACCTTTACAATGAGCAGTTCTTC,CASSSPPGTIHLYNEQFF
TRBJ2-7,.,TRBV5-1,.,TGCGCCAGCAGCTTGACCCAGGGAACCTACGAGCAGTACTTC,CASSLTQGTYEQYF
TRBJ1-4,.,TRBV29-1,.,TGCAGCGTGGGACATTCCGGGGAAAAACTGTTTTTT,CSVGHSGEKLFF
TRBJ2-1,TRBD2,TRBV6-1,many,TGTGCCAGCAAACCACTCGGGACTAGCGGTAACAATGAGCAGTTCTTC,CASKPLGTSGNNEQFF
TRBJ1-5,.,TRBV18,many,TGTGCCAGCTCACCACCAGGGGCGAATCAGCCCCAGCATTTT,CASSPPGANQPQHF
TRBJ1-2,TRBD1,TRBV9,many,TGTGCCAGCAGCCACCGGGACAGGGGAACTTATGGCTACACCTTC,CASSHRDRGTYGYTF
TRBJ1-1,.,TRBV4-2,.,TGTGCCAGCAGCCAAGGGAGTAGCACTGAAGCTTTCTTT,CASSQGSSTEAFF
TRBJ1-2,.,TRBV7-9,.,TGTGCCAGCAGCTTAGTAAACGGACCGGGGGGTGGCTACACCTTC,CASSLVNGPGGGYTF
TRBJ2-1,TRBD1,TRBV11-2,.,TGTGCCAGCAGTCCGGACAGGGGGCCTTACAATGAGCAGTTCTTC,CASSPDRGPYNEQFF
TRBJ2-7,TRBD1,TRBV7-2,few,TGTGCCAGCAGCTTAAAACAGGGGAAAGTGAACGAGCAGTACTTC,CASSLKQGKVNEQYF
TRBJ1-1,.,TRBV29-1,few,TGCAGCACAGACGGAGGGAACACTGAAGCTTTCTTT,CSTDGGNTEAFF
TRBJ2-1,.,TRBV28,.,TGTGCCAGCAGTTTATTAGGTACCGCCACCTACAATGAGCAGTTCTTC,CASSLLGTATYNEQFF
TRBJ1-4,TRBD1,TRBV12-3/TRBV12-4,few,TGTGCCAGCAGTCTCCGACAGGGGGCAGGAAAACTGTTTTTT,CASSLRQGAGKLFF
TRBJ2-3,TRBD1,TRBV24-1,many,TGTGCCACCAGTGAGGAGATGGACAGGGGCACAGATACGCAGTATTTT,CATSEEMDRGTDTQYF
TRBJ2-1,.,TRBV11-3,once,TGTGCCAGCAGCTTACCCGGGTACGAGCAGTTCTTC,CASSLPGYEQFF
TRBJ2-7,.,TRBV14,few,TGTGCCAGCAGCCAGGGGAGGCCCAACTACGAGCAGTACTTC,CASSQGRPNYEQYF
TRBJ1-2,.,TRBV20-1,few,TGCAGTGCTAGTGCGTACACCTTC,CSASAYTF
TRBJ2-1,TRBD2,TRBV7-3,many,TGTGCCAGCTCTAGCGGGAACTACAATGAGCAGTTCTTC,CASSSGNYNEQFF
TRBJ2-5,.,TRBV19,few,TGTGCCAGTAGTACCCCAGGGATGCTGTACCAAGAGACCCAGTACTTC,CASSTPGMLYQETQYF
TRBJ1-3,.,TRBV19,few,TGTGCCAGTAACGGGATCACTGGAAACACCATATATTTT,CASNGITGNTIYF
TRBJ2-7,.,TRBV20-1,many,TGCAGTGCTAGTCACCCGTCCTCCTACGAGCAGTACTTC,CSASHPSSYEQYF
TRBJ1-4,.,TRBV9,.,TGTGCCAGCAGCCCCTTCGGGAGGGGGGATGAAAAACTGTTTTTT,CASSPFGRGDEKLFF
TRBJ2-7,TRBD2,TRBV20-1,many,TGCAGTGCTAGTCCCAGCGGGAGGGTATACGAGCAGTACTTC,CSASPSGRVYEQYF
TRBJ2-1,TRBD2,TRBV5-1,few,TGCGCCAGCAGCTTGACTAGCGGGAGACACAATGAGCAGTTCTTC,CASSLTSGRHNEQFF
TRBJ2-7,TRBD1,TRBV10-3,.,TGTGCCATCAGTGATCCCGGGACAGGGGTGAACTACGAGCAGTACTTC,CAISDPGTGVNYEQYF
TRBJ2-1,TRBD2,TRBV20-1,many,TGCAGTGCTCCGTTAGCGGGAGGGAAAGGTGAGCAGTTCTTC,CSAPLAGGKGEQFF
TRBJ1-2,.,TRBV7-3,many,TGTGCCAGCAGCCAGGCCCTTAACTATGGCTACACCTTC,CASSQALNYGYTF
TRBJ1-4,.,TRBV18,few,TGTGCCAGCTCACCGGAGGAAAAACTGTTTTTT,CASSPEEKLFF
TRBJ1-5,.,TRBV5-4,few,TGTGCCAGCTCGGAAAGCCCTCATAGCAATCAGCCCCAGCATTTT,CASSESPHSNQPQHF
TRBJ1-1,.,TRBV5-1,many,TGCGCCAGCAGAGCAGGGGAGAACACTGAAGCTTTCTTT,CASRAGENTEAFF
TRBJ2-7,TRBD1,TRBV28,many,TGTGCCAGCAGTTTACTCGACAGGGGTACCTACGAGCAGTACTTC,CASSLLDRGTYEQYF
TRBJ2-7,TRBD1,TRBV13,.,TGTGCCAGCAGCCTCGGGACAGGGGGGTCACTCGAGCAGTACTTC,CASSLGTGGSLEQYF
TRBJ1-4,.,TRBV4-1,.,TGCGCCAGCAGGCACCTTGGTAAAGGGGAAAAACTGTTTTTT,CASRHLGKGEKLFF
TRBJ2-7,.,TRBV7-2,few,TGTGCCAGCAGCTTGGCGCGTGGCTCCAATACGGGGTACGAGCAGTACTTC,CASSLARGSNTGYEQYF
TRBJ1-2,.,TRBV18,many,TGTGCCAGCTCACCATCAGGGAACGGGGCTGGCTACACCTTC,CASSPSGNGAGYTF
TRBJ2-3,.,TRBV12-3/TRBV12-4,many,TGTGCCAGCAGTTTGGCCTCTAGCACAGATACGCAGTATTTT,CASSLASSTDTQYF
TRBJ2-7,.,TRBV3-1,few,TGTGCCAGCAGCCAGAGGGGGGGTAGAAGCGAGCAGTACTTC,CASSQRGGRSEQYF
TRBJ1-2,.,TRBV12-3/TRBV12-4,few,TGTGCCAGCAGGGAGTCTGCCAGATATGGCTACACCTTC,CASRESARYGYTF
TRBJ2-1,.,TRBV12-5,.,TGTGCTAGTGGTTTAATAAGGAATGAGCAGTTCTTC,CASGLIRNEQFF